One sample yielded the 26 T cell receptor beta chains listed below, sequenced in a study of patients and donors after allogeneic stem cell transplantation. TCRdb re-analysed the RT-PCR reads in MiXCR, keeping a single row per CDR3 protein. There are about 89,000 distinct CDR3 sequences in the sample; about 48% occur only once, and roughly 64% lies in the top ten. Specimen: blood, either unsorted or a sorted T cell fraction (not recorded which). These receptors originate from a human donor who was either an allogeneic HSCT recipient or a stem cell or donor lymphocyte infusion donor (not recorded which). It is not recorded whose cells these are; they may come from a transplant donor.

The chain is built from TRBV12-3 or TRBV12-4 and TRBJ1-4, with D hard to call. With 5 bases removed from V and 7 bases from J, the gap between germline ends came to 14 bases. The length of the CDR3 is 14 residues. The CDR3 DNA sequence: TGTGCCAGCAGTCCAAACCCCTCGTTTGAAAAACTGTTTTTT. The encoded protein is CASSPNPSFEKLFF.

The gene calls are TRBV7-9 and TRBJ2-5, with TRBD2 identical over 9 bases. This CDR3 is 16 amino acids long. V was clipped by 1 base and J by 3 bases; unmatched bases: 6. Germline CDR1 reads SEHNR; CDR2 reads FQNEAQ (reference sequence). For the CDR3, the DNA is TGTGCCAGCAGCTTAGAAGTAGCGGGAGTTAAAGAGACCCAGTACTTC. As protein: CASSLEVAGVKETQYF.

This clonotype has a count of ten or more. This chain connects TRBV4-3 to TRBJ1-5; 7 bases align to TRBD1. The CDR3 runs to 15 residues. Germline trimming cut 3 bases from V and 2 bases from J; bases unmatched to any gene: 4. The germline CDR1 and CDR2 sequences are LGHNA and YSLEER. CDR3 residues: CASSQRTGGNQPQHF. The CDR3 DNA follows: TGCGCCAGCAGCCAGCGGACAGGCGGCAATCAGCCCCAGCATTTT.

The rearrangement links TRBV7-9 to TRBJ2-3; 10 positions agree with TRBD2. The V gene end was trimmed by 6 bases and the J gene end by 0 bases; junction bases not matched to a gene: 3. The germline CDR1 and CDR2 sequences are SEHNR and FQNEAQ (reference sequence). The CDR3 extends over 15 amino acids. CDR3 nucleotides: TGTGCCAGCAGTCAACTAGCGGGAAGCACAGATACGCAGTATTTT. This encodes CASSQLAGSTDTQYF.

This clonotype was detected ten times or more. The chain links TRBV7-2 to TRBJ1-6; a possible D gene is TRBD1 (5 bases). The V and J ends lost 2 bases and 7 bases respectively, with 9 bases between them. This CDR3 region has 14 residues. Germline V gene data show CDR1 as SGHTA and CDR2 as FQGNSA. CDR3 bases: TGTGCCAGCAGCTTATCGGGGGGAAATTCACCCCTCCACTTT. Encoded protein: CASSLSGGNSPLHF.

This chain links TRBV6-5 with TRBJ1-2; 7 bases are a match to TRBD1. J was trimmed by 3 bases and V by 6 bases; bases with no gene match: 4. This CDR3 spans 13 amino acids. Germline V gives CDR1 MNHEY, CDR2 SVGAGI. The CDR3 protein is CASRPDRDYGYTF. DNA of the CDR3: TGTGCCAGCAGACCCGACAGGGACTATGGCTACACCTTC.

This chain joins TRBV28 and TRBJ2-3; TRBD2 agrees at 7 bases. Per germline, CDR1 MDHEN and CDR2 SYDVKM. With V trimmed by 4 bases and J by 0 bases, 16 bases remained unmatched. CDR3 size: 19 residues. As DNA, the CDR3 is TGTGCCAGCAGTTCCATCTACATTACAAGCGGGGCTAGCACAGATACGCAGTATTTT. This codes for CASSSIYITSGASTDTQYF.

In this sample, this clonotype turned up once. V is TRBV4-2 and J is TRBJ2-3; 8 nucleotides align to TRBD2. Germline V gives CDR1 LGHNA, CDR2 YNFKEQ. CDR3 length: 16 residues. The V gene end was trimmed by 4 bases and the J gene end by 5 bases; junction bases not matched to a gene: 11. CDR3 nucleotide sequence: TGTGCCAGCAGCCCTCGAAGCGGGAGTGGGAAAGATACGCAGTATTTT. Translation: CASSPRSGSGKDTQYF.

In nucleotides, the CDR3 is TGTGCCAGCAGCCGTTCGTTGGGGACCCACACAGATACGCAGTATTTT. Amino acid sequence: CASSRSLGTHTDTQYF. The rearrangement uses TRBV7-9 and TRBJ2-3; D tentatively reads TRBD1 or TRBD2 (5 bases each). V was trimmed by 5 bases and J by 2 bases, leaving 17 bases between them. Germline assignment: CDR1 SEHNR and CDR2 FQNEAQ (reference sequence). This CDR3 spans 16 amino acids. The full variable domain, its missing parts supplied by reference TRBV7-9 and TRBJ2-3, is DTGVSQNPRHKITKRGQNVTFRCDPISEHNRLYWYRQTLGQGPEFLTYFQNEAQLEKSRLLSDRFSAERPKGSFSTLEIQRTEQGDSAMYLCASSRSLGTHTDTQYFGPGTRLTVL.

This clonotype was seen only a few times. This rearrangement joins TRBV12-3 or TRBV12-4 to TRBJ1-1; TRBD1 matches 7 bases. Trimming removed 7 bases from V and 8 bases from J; junction bases left unmatched: 7. The CDR3 consists of 12 residues. The CDR3 loop is CASNTGAGEAFF. CDR3 coding DNA: TGTGCCAGCAATACAGGGGCGGGAGAAGCTTTCTTT.

In its sample, this clonotype was seen a few times. V is TRBV15 and J is TRBJ1-1; D is unclear. V was pared by 0 bases and J by 1 base, with 9 bases between. This CDR3 spans 15 amino acids. Germline V gene data show CDR1 as LNHNV and CDR2 as YYDKDF (reference sequence). CDR3 amino acids: CATSRDAAANTEAFF. CDR3 bases: TGTGCCACCAGCAGAGATGCGGCGGCGAACACTGAAGCTTTCTTT.

The rearrangement joins TRBV7-9 to TRBJ1-1; perhaps TRBD1 as D (5 bases). The germline V and J ends were trimmed by 5 bases and 0 bases, with 10 bases remaining between them. This CDR3 has 14 residues. In germline, CDR1 is SEHNR, CDR2 FQNEAQ (reference sequence). The CDR3 DNA reads TGTGCCAGCAGCAGAGACAGACTGAACACTGAAGCTTTCTTT. It encodes CASSRDRLNTEAFF.

The CDR3 nucleotides are TGCAGTGGCCTGCTGACAGGGAACACTGAAGCTTTCTTT. It specifies CSGLLTGNTEAFF. The gene calls are TRBV20-1 and TRBJ1-1; D is possibly TRBD1 (6 bases). From germline, CDR1 is DFQATT and CDR2 SNEGSKA (reference sequence). V was clipped by 7 bases and J by 1 base, with 13 bases between them. The CDR3 loop spans 13 amino acids.

The gene calls are TRBV10-3 and TRBJ2-1; the match to TRBD2 covers 8 bases. V shed 4 bases and J 5 bases; nucleotides not matched to a gene: 4. Germline values: CDR1 ENHRY, CDR2 SYGVKD. This CDR3 spans 14 amino acids. Here the CDR3 DNA reads TGTGCCATCAGTGGATGGACTAGCAACAATGAGCAGTTCTTC. It codes for CAISGWTSNNEQFF.

This chain uses TRBV4-1 with TRBJ2-5; D is perhaps TRBD1 (6 bases). V shed 0 bases and J shed 4 bases, with 18 bases lying between them. Germline values: CDR1 MGHRA, CDR2 YSYEKL. This CDR3 is 17 amino acids long. In DNA form, the CDR3 reads TGCGCCAGCAGCCAAGATTACAGGGTTGTTGTCGGAGAGACCCAGTACTTC. Translating gives CASSQDYRVVVGETQYF.

This clonotype was counted a few times. The chain joins TRBV10-3 to TRBJ1-4; TRBD1 might be the D (5 bases). The germline V gene encodes CDR1 ENHRY and CDR2 SYGVKD. V was shortened by 0 bases and J by 7 bases, with 15 bases between the two germline ends. This CDR3 spans 16 amino acids. CDR3 protein: CAISESIWAGGEKLFF. Here the CDR3 DNA reads TGTGCCATCAGTGAGTCGATCTGGGCCGGGGGTGAAAAACTGTTTTTT.

The chain carries TRBV7-3 and TRBJ2-3; TRBD2 aligns across 10 bases. V lost 6 bases, J lost 0 bases, and 3 bases stayed unmatched. CDR1 is SGHTA and CDR2 is FQGTGA in the germline V gene. The CDR3 covers 15 residues. The CDR3: CASRPSGGSTDTQYF. Here the CDR3 DNA reads TGTGCCAGCAGACCTAGCGGGGGTAGCACAGATACGCAGTATTTT. The full variable domain, rest sourced from reference TRBV7-3 and TRBJ2-3, is GAGVSQTPSNKVTEKGKYVELRCDPISGHTALYWYRQSLGQGPEFLIYFQGTGAADDSGLPNDRFFAVRPEGSVSTLKIQRTERGDSAVYLCASRPSGGSTDTQYFGPGTRLTVL.

This clonotype was seen a handful of times. The chain recombines TRBV4-3 with TRBJ1-6; D possibly corresponds to TRBD1 (6 bases). Trimming removed 2 bases at V and 7 bases at J, with 9 bases between. The length of the CDR3 is 14 residues. The germline CDR1 and CDR2 sequences are LGHNA and YSLEER. The CDR3 sequence: CASSQRGSNSPLHF. The CDR3 DNA reads as TGCGCCAGCAGCCAAAGGGGGTCCAATTCACCCCTCCACTTT.

For the CDR3, the DNA is TGTGCCAGCAGCCATGAAAACAGTTATCAGCCCCAGCATTTT. Amino acid sequence: CASSHENSYQPQHF. This rearrangement joins TRBV4-2 to TRBJ1-5; D ambiguous. Germline V gene lookup returns CDR1 LGHNA and CDR2 YNFKEQ. This CDR3 is 14 amino acids long. V lost 3 bases and J lost 5, with 11 bases in between.

This sequence joins TRBV27 and TRBJ2-3, with D tentatively TRBD2 (6 bases). V lost 5 bases to trimming and J lost 5 bases, with 17 bases between them. CDR3 size: 15 residues. CDR1 and CDR2 (germline): MNHEY, SMNVEV (reference sequence). The CDR3 DNA follows: TGTGCCAGCAGTCCGACTCCGGGAGCGGTAGATACGCAGTATTTT. It is translated as CASSPTPGAVDTQYF.

The chain joins TRBV12-3 or TRBV12-4 to TRBJ1-2; D is perhaps TRBD1 (5 bases). The V gene lost 5 bases and the J gene lost 6 bases, with 19 bases spanning the gap. The CDR3 covers 15 residues. As DNA, the CDR3 is TGTGCCAGCAGTGACGACCGGGGCGCCCGGGATGGCTACACCTTC. Amino acids: CASSDDRGARDGYTF.

The chain uses TRBV28 and TRBJ1-1; 7 positions match TRBD1. The CDR3 totals 15 residues. In germline, CDR1 is MDHEN, CDR2 SYDVKM. V shed 5 bases and J 0 bases; nucleotides not matched to a gene: 6. The CDR3 here is CASSIGTVMNTEAFF. The DNA for the CDR3 is TGTGCCAGCAGTATCGGGACAGTTATGAACACTGAAGCTTTCTTT.

The V call is TRBV14, the J call TRBJ2-3; D gene uncertain. CDR1 is SGHDN and CDR2 is FVKESK in the germline V gene. This CDR3 comprises 16 residues. V lost 1 base, J lost 6 bases, and 17 bases lay in between. CDR3 region: CASSQVLPHPADTQYF. DNA of the CDR3: TGTGCCAGCAGCCAAGTGTTACCGCACCCCGCGGATACGCAGTATTTT. Looking up the rest from reference TRBV14 and TRBJ2-3 gives the full variable domain: EAGVTQFPSHSVIEKGQTVTLRCDPISGHDNLYWYRRVMGKEIKFLLHFVKESKQDESGMPNNRFLAERTGGTYSTLKVQPAELEDSGVYFCASSQVLPHPADTQYFGPGTRLTVL.

This clonotype turned up a few times. The chain combines TRBV10-3 with TRBJ1-2; 7 bases align to TRBD1. Germline V gene sequence: CDR1 ENHRY, CDR2 SYGVKD. The CDR3 consists of 17 residues. J was trimmed by 0 bases and V by 7 bases; bases with no gene match: 14. As DNA, the CDR3 is TGTGCCATCAAAATATTTCGGGACAGCGAAACTAACTATGGCTACACCTTC. Translating gives CAIKIFRDSETNYGYTF.

V gene TRBV28 combines with J gene TRBJ1-2; D remains unclear. The CDR3 length is 12 residues. With 6 bases removed from V and 2 bases from J, the gap between germline ends came to 7 bases. Germline-derived CDR1 and CDR2 are MDHEN and SYDVKM. Here the CDR3 DNA reads TGTGCCAGCAGGGTCACCAACTATGGCTACACCTTC. Translation gives CASRVTNYGYTF.

This clonotype appeared a few times. The rearrangement links TRBV28 to TRBJ1-2; weak D call: TRBD1 (6 bases). Germline assignment: CDR1 MDHEN and CDR2 SYDVKM. This CDR3 has 14 residues. V lost 5 bases to trimming and J lost 1 base, with 11 bases between them. The CDR3, as DNA: TGTGCCAGCAGTGGAAGGACAGATAACTATGGCTACACCTTC. This sequence encodes CASSGRTDNYGYTF.